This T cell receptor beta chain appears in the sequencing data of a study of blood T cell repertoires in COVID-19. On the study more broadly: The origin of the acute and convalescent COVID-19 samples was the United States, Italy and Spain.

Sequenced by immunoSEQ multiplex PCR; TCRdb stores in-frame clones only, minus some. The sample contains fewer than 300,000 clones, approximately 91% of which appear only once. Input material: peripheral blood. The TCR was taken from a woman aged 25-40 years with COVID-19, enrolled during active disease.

The CDR3 is CASRPDSQETQYF. DNA for the CDR3: TGTGCCAGCCGACCTGACTCCCAAGAGACCCAGTACTTC. The chain joins TRBV14 to TRBJ2-5; no firm D call. Trimming pared 8 bases from V and 1 base from J, leaving 11 bases between. The length of the CDR3 is 13 residues. The germline V gene has CDR1 SGHDN and CDR2 FVKESK.